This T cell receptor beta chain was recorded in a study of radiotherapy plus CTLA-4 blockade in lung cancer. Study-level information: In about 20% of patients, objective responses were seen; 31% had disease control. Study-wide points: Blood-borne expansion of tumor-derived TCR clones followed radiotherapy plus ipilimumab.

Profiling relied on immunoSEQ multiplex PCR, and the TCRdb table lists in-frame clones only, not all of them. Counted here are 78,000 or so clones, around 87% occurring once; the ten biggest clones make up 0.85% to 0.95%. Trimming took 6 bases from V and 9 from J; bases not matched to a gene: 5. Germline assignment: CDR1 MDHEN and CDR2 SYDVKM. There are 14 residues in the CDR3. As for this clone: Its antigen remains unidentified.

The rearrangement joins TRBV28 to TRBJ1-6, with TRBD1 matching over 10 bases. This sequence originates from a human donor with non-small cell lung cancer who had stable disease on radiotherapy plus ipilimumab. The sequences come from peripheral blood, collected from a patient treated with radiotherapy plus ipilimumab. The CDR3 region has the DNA TGTGCCAGCAGCCACCGGGACAGGGGTTCACCCCTCCACTTT. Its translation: CASSHRDRGSPLHF.